This T cell receptor beta chain was sequenced during a study of blood T cell repertoires in COVID-19. The wider study: The analysed material was cDNA or gDNA that came from T cells, B-cell-depleted T cells, or PBMCs.

Germline V gene data show CDR1 as SEHNR and CDR2 as FQNEAQ (reference sequence). With 6 bases removed from V and 9 bases from J, the gap between germline ends came to 12 bases. The CDR3 length is 13 residues. In its sample, this clone was seen a few times. How the authors handled the data: Reference gene primers were amplified, and this amplification served to estimate nucleated cell counts. Libraries were prepared by immunoSEQ multiplex PCR; TCRdb keeps only in-frame clonotypes and omits some of them. The V and J calls and clone size are taken from that table; D and trimming were inferred from the DNA. Seen here are roughly 250,000 clones, around 83% observed once, and the top ten hold roughly 9.4%.

Sequencing was carried out using peripheral blood. This clonotype was obtained from a man in his forties with active or convalescent COVID-19. V usage is TRBV7-9 and J usage is TRBJ1-6; D may be TRBD1 (5 bases). CDR3 bases: TGTGCCAGCAGGCCAGCAGGGCGTTCACCCCTCCACTTT. Its translation: CASRPAGRSPLHF.